A single sample is the source of the 27 T cell receptor beta chains below, sequenced in a study of T cells expressing NK-cell markers. TCRdb reprocessed the 5' RACE reads, with one entry per CDR3 protein and no DNA. The repertoire table contains 400,000 to 550,000 distinct CDR3 sequences. Sequencing was done on a sample of blood T cells: a sorted CD56 or NKG2C T cell subset, CD4+ or CD8+ T cells, or bulk PBMC T cells (not recorded which). The receptors stem from a woman between 18 and 70 years old in good health.

This chain uses TRBV30 with TRBJ2-3; TCRdb outputs TRBD1, but without DNA this stays unchecked. The CDR3 extends over 14 amino acids. Germline V lookup: CDR1 GTSNPN, CDR2 SVGIG (reference sequence). The CDR3 here is CAWSPAGAGDTQYF.

The chain uses TRBV11-2 and TRBJ2-3; the TRBD1 assignment by TCRdb is unverifiable without DNA. CDR1 SGHAT and CDR2 FQNNGV come from the germline V gene. The CDR3 extends over 14 amino acids. The CDR3: CASSLTSRADTQYF.

The V gene is TRBV5-6, the J gene TRBJ2-1; TCRdb picks TRBD1, but there is no DNA to check that call. The length of the CDR3 is 15 residues. Germline CDR1 reads SGHDT; CDR2 reads YYEEEE. The CDR3 reads CASVVGTPTYNEQFF.

The chain carries TRBV29-1 and TRBJ1-1; the D gene TCRdb calls, TRBD1, cannot be checked with no DNA. Germline loops: CDR1 SQVTM, CDR2 ANQGSEA. The CDR3 has 14 amino acids. CDR3 in amino acids: CSVGGRISNTEAFF. Together with reference TRBV29-1 and TRBJ1-1, the CDR3 gives the full variable domain: SAVISQKPSRDICQRGTSLTIQCQVDSQVTMMFWYRQQPGQSLTLIATANQGSEATYESGFVIDKFPISRPNLTFSTLTVSNMSPEDSSIYLCSVGGRISNTEAFFGQGTRLTVV.

The chain joins TRBV12-3 or TRBV12-4 to TRBJ2-4; TCRdb names TRBD1, which stays unverified in the absence of DNA. The CDR3 runs to 12 residues. The CDR3: CATGTAKNIQYF.

The chain combines TRBV20-1 with TRBJ2-3; TCRdb picks TRBD2, but there is no DNA to check that call. This CDR3 is 17 amino acids long. The germline CDR1 and CDR2 sequences are DFQATT and SNEGSKA (reference sequence). CDR3 sequence reads: CSASPLGASGNTDTQYF.

The chain combines TRBV6-1 with TRBJ2-2; TCRdb's D call of TRBD1 is untestable without DNA. The CDR3 has 17 amino acids. Germline V gene sequence: CDR1 MNHNS, CDR2 SASEGT. CDR3 sequence: CASSEGLPGANTGELFF.

This sequence joins TRBV12-3 or TRBV12-4 and TRBJ2-1; the TCRdb D gene call, TRBD2, has no DNA to confirm it. The CDR3 has 15 residues. Here the CDR3 reads CASRKAGGPDNEQFF.

The chain couples TRBV5-4 to TRBJ2-1; TCRdb outputs TRBD2, but without DNA this stays unchecked. This CDR3 spans 14 amino acids. CDR1 is SGHNT and CDR2 is YYREEE in the germline V gene (reference sequence). CDR3 region: CASSSRGGVEGQFF.

J is TRBJ2-5 and V is TRBV12-3 or TRBV12-4; the TCRdb D gene call, TRBD1, has no DNA to confirm it. This CDR3 contains 11 residues. CDR3: CASGAWETQYF.

The rearrangement uses TRBV7-8 and TRBJ1-3. Germline V gene data show CDR1 as SGHVS and CDR2 as FQNEAQ. This CDR3 comprises 16 residues. CDR3 region: CASSLLGPVSGNTIYF.

The chain joins TRBV6-2 or TRBV6-3 to TRBJ2-7. Germline values: CDR1 MNHEY, CDR2 SVGEGT. The CDR3 covers 11 residues. The CDR3 sequence is CASTYAYEQYF.

The chain has TRBV29-1 and TRBJ2-7; lacking DNA, the TRBD1 call made by TCRdb goes unchecked. Germline V gene data show CDR1 as SQVTM and CDR2 as ANQGSEA. The CDR3 consists of 13 residues. The CDR3: CSVRQGATYEQYF.

The CDR3 sequence: CASSLASTSGGDTQYF. This chain joins TRBV7-2 and TRBJ2-3; TCRdb's D gene call, TRBD2, goes unchecked for lack of DNA. CDR1 is SGHTA, CDR2 FQGNSA, per germline. This CDR3 is 16 amino acids long.

The CDR3 region is CASSLEAASPGADTQYF. The chain combines TRBV7-8 with TRBJ2-3; TCRdb picks TRBD2, but there is no DNA to check that call. Germline assignment: CDR1 SGHVS and CDR2 FQNEAQ. This CDR3 region has 17 residues. The whole variable domain, remainder taken from reference TRBV7-8 and TRBJ2-3, is GAGVSQSPRYKVAKRGQDVALRCDPISGHVSLFWYQQALGQGPEFLTYFQNEAQLDKSGLPSDRFFAERPEGSVSTLKIQRTQQEDSAVYLCASSLEAASPGADTQYFGPGTRLTVL.

This chain uses TRBV30 with TRBJ1-3. Germline V gene data show CDR1 as GTSNPN and CDR2 as SVGIG (reference sequence). The CDR3 has 12 residues. CDR3 amino acids: CAWTNSGNTIYF.

The genes are TRBV7-8 and TRBJ2-5; absent DNA, TCRdb's TRBD1 call cannot be checked. The CDR3 totals 14 residues. The germline gives CDR1 SGHVS, CDR2 FQNEAQ. The CDR3 region is CASSTPFPQETQYF.

This sequence joins TRBV20-1 and TRBJ1-5. This CDR3 is built from 15 residues. The germline V gene encodes CDR1 DFQATT and CDR2 SNEGSKA (reference sequence). CDR3 loop: CSARSSEGSNQPQHF.

V gene TRBV4-3 combines with J gene TRBJ2-2; TCRdb reports TRBD1, a call that lacks DNA to check it against. Germline CDR1 reads LGHNA; CDR2 reads YSLEER. The CDR3 has 17 amino acids. CDR3 protein: CASSQDVGGAWTGELFF.

This chain links TRBV10-3 with TRBJ2-2; TCRdb calls TRBD1, which cannot be checked without DNA. The CDR3 sequence is 13 residues long. Germline V gene sequence: CDR1 ENHRY, CDR2 SYGVKD. The CDR3 sequence: CAISPGGPGELFF.

The chain combines TRBV7-2 with TRBJ2-1; the TRBD2 assignment by TCRdb is unverifiable without DNA. This CDR3 is 16 amino acids long. Per germline, CDR1 SGHTA and CDR2 FQGNSA. CDR3 loop: CASSPLPPAAYNEQFF.

V gene TRBV6-5 combines with J gene TRBJ2-5; TCRdb proposes TRBD1, but this gene call is untestable without DNA. Germline V gene sequence: CDR1 MNHEY, CDR2 SVGAGI. The CDR3 has 14 residues. CDR3 protein: CASSSHRVQETQYF.

This rearrangement joins TRBV10-3 to TRBJ2-1; the TRBD2 assignment by TCRdb is unverifiable without DNA. The CDR3 covers 14 residues. Looked up from germline, CDR1 is ENHRY and CDR2 is SYGVKD. The CDR3 protein is CAIRPGLVKDEQFF.

V usage is TRBV7-9 and J usage is TRBJ1-1; checking the TCRdb D call of TRBD1 is not possible without DNA. There are 13 residues in the CDR3. Germline CDR1 reads SEHNR; CDR2 reads FQNEAQ (reference sequence). CDR3: CASTKGANTEAFF.

The V and J genes are TRBV7-2 and TRBJ2-6; without DNA, the TCRdb call of TRBD2 cannot be checked. The germline V gene has CDR1 SGHTA and CDR2 FQGNSA. The CDR3 has 16 residues. CDR3 residues: CASSSRGLDGANVLTF.

The rearrangement links TRBV20-1 to TRBJ2-7; the D gene TCRdb calls, TRBD2, cannot be checked with no DNA. Germline loops: CDR1 DFQATT, CDR2 SNEGSKA (reference sequence). CDR3 length: 15 residues. Here the CDR3 reads CSARVGGGSSYEQYF.

The chain carries TRBV20-1 and TRBJ1-6; TCRdb indicates TRBD1, and absent DNA this call remains unverified. Germline CDR1 and CDR2: DFQATT and SNEGSKA (reference sequence). There are 13 residues in the CDR3. The CDR3 sequence: CSVSPGNNSPLHF.